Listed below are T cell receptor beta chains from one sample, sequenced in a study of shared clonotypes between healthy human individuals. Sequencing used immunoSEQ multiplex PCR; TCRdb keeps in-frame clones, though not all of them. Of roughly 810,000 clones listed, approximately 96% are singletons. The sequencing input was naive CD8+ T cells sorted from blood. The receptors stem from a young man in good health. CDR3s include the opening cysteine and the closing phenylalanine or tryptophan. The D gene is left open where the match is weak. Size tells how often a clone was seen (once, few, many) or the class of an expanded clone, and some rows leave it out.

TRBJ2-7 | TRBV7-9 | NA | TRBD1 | CASSSYLQKSGTGNYEQYF | TGTGCCAGCAGCTCCTACCTACAAAAGTCCGGGACAGGGAACTACGAGCAGTACTTC
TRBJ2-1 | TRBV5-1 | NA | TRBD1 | CASSLGDRGIDVREQFF | TGCGCCAGCAGCTTGGGGGACAGGGGTATTGATGTCCGTGAGCAGTTCTTC
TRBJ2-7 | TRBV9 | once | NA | CASSGSGSYEQYF | TGTGCCAGCAGCGGTAGCGGTTCCTACGAGCAGTACTTC
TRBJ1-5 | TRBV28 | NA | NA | CASSLWARAWNQPQHF | TGTGCCAGCAGTTTATGGGCCAGGGCTTGGAATCAGCCCCAGCATTTT
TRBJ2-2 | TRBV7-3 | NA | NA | CASSLSASGELFF | TGTGCCAGCAGCTTATCAGCGTCCGGGGAGCTGTTTTTT
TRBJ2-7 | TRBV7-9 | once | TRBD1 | CASSKFGTGGLDEQYF | TGTGCCAGCAGCAAGTTCGGGACAGGGGGGCTGGACGAGCAGTACTTC
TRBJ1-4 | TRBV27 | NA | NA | CASSLRSGNEKLFF | TGTGCCAGCAGCTTGCGTTCAGGGAACGAAAAACTGTTTTTT
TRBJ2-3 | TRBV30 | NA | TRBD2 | CAWSGGSGWDTQYF | TGTGCCTGGAGCGGCGGGAGTGGTTGGGATACGCAGTATTTT
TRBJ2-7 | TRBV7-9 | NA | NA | CASSPFADYEQYF | TGTGCCAGCAGCCCCTTTGCTGACTACGAGCAGTACTTC
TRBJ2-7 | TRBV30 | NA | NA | CAWSQGREQYF | TGTGCCTGGTCGCAGGGACGGGAGCAGTACTTC
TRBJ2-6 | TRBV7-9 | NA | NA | CASIDGGLSGANVLTF | TGTGCCAGCATCGATGGGGGCCTCTCTGGGGCCAACGTCCTGACTTTC
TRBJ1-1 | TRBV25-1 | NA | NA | CASSGGLGEAFF | TGTGCCAGCAGTGGGGGGCTGGGTGAAGCTTTCTTT
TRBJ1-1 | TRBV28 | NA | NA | CASSLWGAGTEAFF | TGTGCCAGCAGTTTATGGGGGGCAGGCACTGAAGCTTTCTTT
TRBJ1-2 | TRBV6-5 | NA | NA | CASSRKPREFGYTF | TGTGCCAGCAGTCGGAAGCCCCGAGAGTTTGGCTACACCTTC
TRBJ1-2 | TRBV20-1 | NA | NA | CSAGRGYGYTF | TGCAGTGCTGGCAGGGGCTATGGCTACACCTTC
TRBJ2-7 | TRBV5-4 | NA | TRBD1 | CASSPGTGGSYEQYF | TGTGCCAGCAGCCCCGGGACAGGGGGTTCCTACGAGCAGTACTTC
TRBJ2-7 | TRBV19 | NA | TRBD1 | CASEDRSYEQYF | TGTGCCAGTGAGGACAGGTCCTACGAGCAGTACTTC
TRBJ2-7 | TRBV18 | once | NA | CASSPPRDGSEQYF | TGTGCCAGCTCACCACCGAGGGACGGGAGCGAGCAGTACTTC
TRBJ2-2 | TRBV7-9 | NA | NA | CASSSWSFTGELFF | TGTGCCAGCAGCTCATGGAGTTTCACCGGGGAGCTGTTTTTT
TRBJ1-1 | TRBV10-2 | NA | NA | CASTHGASTEAFF | TGCGCCAGCACTCACGGGGCGAGTACTGAAGCTTTCTTT
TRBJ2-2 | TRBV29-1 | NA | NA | CSVGGGNTGELFF | TGCAGCGTTGGCGGCGGAAACACCGGGGAGCTGTTTTTT
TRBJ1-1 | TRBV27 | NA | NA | CASGSGVLNTEAFF | TGTGCCAGCGGATCAGGGGTCCTGAACACTGAAGCTTTCTTT
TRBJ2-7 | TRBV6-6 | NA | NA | CASSPAYEQYF | TGTGCCAGCAGTCCCGCCTACGAGCAGTACTTC
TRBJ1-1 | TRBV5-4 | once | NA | CASSLSTEAFF | TGTGCCAGCAGCTTGAGCACTGAAGCTTTCTTT
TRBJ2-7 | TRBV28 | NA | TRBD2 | CASSLTPGLVSYEQYF | TGTGCCAGCAGTTTAACCCCCGGACTAGTTTCCTACGAGCAGTACTTC
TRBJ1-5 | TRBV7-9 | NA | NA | CASSLGVGDQPQHF | TGTGCCAGCAGCTTAGGGGTGGGGGATCAGCCCCAGCATTTT
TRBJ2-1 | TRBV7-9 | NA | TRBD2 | CASSSTSGLNYGEQFF | TGTGCCAGCAGCTCTACTAGCGGGTTGAACTACGGTGAGCAGTTCTTC
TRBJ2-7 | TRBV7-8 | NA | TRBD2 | CASSFSGSSYEQYF | TGTGCCAGCAGCTTTAGCGGGAGCTCCTACGAGCAGTACTTC
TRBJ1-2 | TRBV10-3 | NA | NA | CAISESGGPIYGYTF | TGTGCCATCAGTGAGTCAGGGGGACCGATCTATGGCTACACCTTC
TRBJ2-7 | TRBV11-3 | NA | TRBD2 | CASPSGLAQDEQYF | TGTGCCAGCCCGTCGGGACTAGCTCAGGACGAGCAGTACTTC
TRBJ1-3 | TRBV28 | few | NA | CASSYLVGVGNTIYF | TGTGCCAGCAGTTACCTGGTCGGGGTCGGAAACACCATATATTTT
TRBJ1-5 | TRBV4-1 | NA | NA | CASSQEDQSDSNQPQHF | TGCGCCAGCAGCCAAGAAGACCAGAGCGATAGCAATCAGCCCCAGCATTTT
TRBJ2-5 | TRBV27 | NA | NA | CASSLSIPSEGETQYF | TGTGCCAGCAGTTTATCGATACCTTCGGAGGGAGAGACCCAGTACTTC
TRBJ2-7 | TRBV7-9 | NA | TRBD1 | CASSSLGDRSYYEQYF | TGTGCCAGCAGCTCTCTGGGGGACAGGAGTTACTACGAGCAGTACTTC
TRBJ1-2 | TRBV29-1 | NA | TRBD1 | CSVDRDRRNQGGYTF | TGCAGCGTTGACCGGGACAGACGAAACCAAGGAGGCTACACCTTC
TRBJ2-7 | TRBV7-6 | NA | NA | CASSSDRGPSGATYEQYF | TGTGCCAGCAGCTCCGACAGGGGCCCAAGCGGGGCTACCTACGAGCAGTACTTC
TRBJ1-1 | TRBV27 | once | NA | CASSLVGGRTEAFF | TGTGCCAGCAGTTTAGTAGGGGGACGCACTGAAGCTTTCTTT
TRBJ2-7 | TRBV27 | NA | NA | CASSLYDPGPKYF | TGTGCCAGCAGTTTATATGATCCAGGGCCGAAGTACTTC
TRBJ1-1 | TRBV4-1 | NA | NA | CASSQEGVAITEAFF | TGCGCCAGCAGCCAAGAAGGAGTGGCGATCACTGAAGCTTTCTTT
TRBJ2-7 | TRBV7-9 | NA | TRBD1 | CASSLDRTRQYF | TGTGCCAGCAGTCTGGACAGGACGAGGCAGTACTTC
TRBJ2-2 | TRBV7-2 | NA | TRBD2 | CASSLQRTSGSFAGELFF | TGTGCCAGCAGCTTACAGCGGACTAGCGGGTCTTTTGCCGGGGAGCTGTTTTTT
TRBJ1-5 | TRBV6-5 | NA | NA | CASGVGSNQPQHF | TGTGCCAGTGGGGTGGGAAGCAATCAGCCCCAGCATTTT
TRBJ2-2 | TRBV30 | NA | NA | CAWSVEQTNTGELFF | TGTGCCTGGAGTGTAGAACAGACTAACACCGGGGAGCTGTTTTTT
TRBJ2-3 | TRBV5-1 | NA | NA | CASSVLPTDTQYF | TGCGCCAGCAGCGTACTTCCCACAGATACGCAGTATTTT
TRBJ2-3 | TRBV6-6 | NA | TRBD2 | CASSYSTLAGADTQYF | TGTGCCAGCAGTTATTCGACACTAGCGGGAGCCGATACGCAGTATTTT
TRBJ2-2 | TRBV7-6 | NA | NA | CASSYPPGTGELFF | TGTGCCAGCAGCTACCCGCCCGGGACCGGGGAGCTGTTTTTT
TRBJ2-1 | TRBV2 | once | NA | CATSGDSYNEQFF | TGTGCCACCAGCGGAGACTCCTACAATGAGCAGTTCTTC
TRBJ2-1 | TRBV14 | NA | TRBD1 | CASSQDRGLYNEQFF | TGTGCCAGCAGCCAAGACAGGGGGCTATACAATGAGCAGTTCTTC
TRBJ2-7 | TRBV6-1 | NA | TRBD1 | CASRTGEFAYEQYF | TGTGCCAGCCGGACAGGGGAATTCGCCTACGAGCAGTACTTC
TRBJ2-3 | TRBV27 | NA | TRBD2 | CASSPWTSGRITDTQYF | TGTGCCAGCAGTCCCTGGACTAGCGGGAGGATCACAGATACGCAGTATTTT
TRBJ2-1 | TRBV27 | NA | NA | CASSSLRGTRDEQFF | TGTGCCAGCAGTTCACTTCGAGGAACGAGAGATGAGCAGTTCTTC
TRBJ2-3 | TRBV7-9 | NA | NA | CAIQDRVADTQYF | TGTGCCATACAGGATCGGGTTGCAGATACGCAGTATTTT
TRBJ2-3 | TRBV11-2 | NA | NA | CASSLGRGRSSTDTQYF | TGTGCCAGCAGCTTAGGTAGAGGTCGGTCTAGCACAGATACGCAGTATTTT
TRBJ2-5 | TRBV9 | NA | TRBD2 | CASSVGRTSGSQETQYF | TGTGCCAGCAGCGTAGGTCGGACTAGCGGGAGCCAAGAGACCCAGTACTTC
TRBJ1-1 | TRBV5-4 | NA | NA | CASSFADGEAFF | TGTGCCAGCAGCTTTGCAGACGGTGAAGCTTTCTTT
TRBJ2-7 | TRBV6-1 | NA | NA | CASSEYFRKGDEQYF | TGTGCCAGCAGTGAATATTTTCGGAAGGGCGACGAGCAGTACTTC
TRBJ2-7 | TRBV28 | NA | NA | CASSFPGSAREQYF | TGTGCCAGCAGTTTTCCTGGGTCTGCGCGGGAGCAGTACTTC
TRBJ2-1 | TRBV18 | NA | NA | CASSPPVQGNLNEQFF | TGTGCCAGCTCACCACCGGTACAGGGTAACTTAAATGAGCAGTTCTTC
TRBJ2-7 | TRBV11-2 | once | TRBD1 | CASSKTGTGGDEQYF | TGTGCCAGCAGTAAAACCGGGACAGGGGGCGACGAGCAGTACTTC